This TCR beta chain was sequenced for a study of blood T cells in healthy people across ages. Study-level results: Reliance upon unsorted PBMCs precluded definitive naive versus antigen-experienced comparison. More naive CD4+ cells and higher diversity marked long-lived donors relative to aged donors.

This clonotype came up a few times. The antigen is undetermined. Through a sample-barcoded 5' primer and a J-beta primer mix, a second PCR was run for roughly 6 to 11 cycles. Through a template-switch adaptor with 12 random nucleotides, each cDNA molecule received a tag. Via MiXCR, TCRdb re-called the 5' RACE reads, giving one row per CDR3 protein. The table has about 900,000 distinct CDR3 sequences, roughly 60% seen once. The CDR3 length is 12 residues. The V gene lost 2 bases and the J gene lost 4 bases, with 3 bases spanning the gap. Germline loops: CDR1 LGHNA, CDR2 YSLEER. This chain links TRBV4-3 with TRBJ2-1; D is uncertain. Sequencing was performed on blood. The clonotype comes from a man in his thirties or forties in good health. CDR3: CASSQSYNEQFF. For the CDR3, the DNA is TGCGCCAGCAGCCAAAGTTACAATGAGCAGTTCTTC.